The 4 T cell receptor beta chains reported below all come from one sample, sequenced in a study of Ad26.COV2.S vaccination and SARS-CoV-2 variants. The method was immunoSEQ multiplex PCR; TCRdb's version includes in-frame clones alone and lacks a portion of them. The top ten clones hold around 13% of a sample with about 440,000 clones, around nine tenths of them seen once. Treatment of the sample: 15 to 20 received Ad26.COV2.S at low or high dose, single or two shots; 5 received placebo; per-sample allocation not given. All samples were drawn on day 63, counting from the first vaccine or placebo injection. The sample consisted of peripheral blood, taken in a trial of Ad26.COV2.S vaccine versus placebo. The receptors were gathered from a person between 18 and 60 years old who received the Ad26.COV2.S COVID-19 vaccine or a placebo.

The chain is built from TRBV4-3 and TRBJ1-4; D might be TRBD1 (6 bases). The length of the CDR3 is 15 residues. The V end was cut by 0 bases, the J end by 8 bases, with 13 bases between. Germline assignment: CDR1 LGHNA and CDR2 YSLEER. CDR3 DNA: TGCGCCAGCAGCCAAGAAGGGGGACTGGGGGAAAAACTGTTTTTT. Protein: CASSQEGGLGEKLFF.

The chain links TRBV5-1 to TRBJ1-2; 7 bases are shared with TRBD1. The CDR3 runs 15 residues. Germline-derived CDR1 and CDR2 are SGHRS and YFSETQ. Unmatched junction bases numbered 13, after V lost 7 bases and J lost 4 bases. The CDR3 DNA follows: TGCGCCAGCCGCTCTAACACCGGACAGGCCTATGGCTACACCTTC. This encodes CASRSNTGQAYGYTF.

V gene TRBV9 combines with J gene TRBJ1-1, with 7 nucleotides matching TRBD1. The CDR3 runs to 16 residues. Trimming cost V 4 bases and J 1 base; bases outside gene matches: 10. Germline V lookup: CDR1 SGDLS, CDR2 YYNGEE. The DNA of the CDR3 is TGTGCCAGCAGCCTAAACCTCAACAGGGGGAACACTGAAGCTTTCTTT. As protein: CASSLNLNRGNTEAFF.

This chain connects TRBV7-2 to TRBJ1-2, with D perhaps matching TRBD1 (6 bases). Looked up from germline, CDR1 is SGHTA and CDR2 is FQGNSA. The ends were cut back, 4 bases at V and 4 bases at J, with 10 bases in the middle. This CDR3 region has 13 residues. The chain's CDR3 is CASSSPGVYGYTF. CDR3 nucleotide sequence: TGTGCCAGCAGCTCCCCAGGGGTCTATGGCTACACCTTC.